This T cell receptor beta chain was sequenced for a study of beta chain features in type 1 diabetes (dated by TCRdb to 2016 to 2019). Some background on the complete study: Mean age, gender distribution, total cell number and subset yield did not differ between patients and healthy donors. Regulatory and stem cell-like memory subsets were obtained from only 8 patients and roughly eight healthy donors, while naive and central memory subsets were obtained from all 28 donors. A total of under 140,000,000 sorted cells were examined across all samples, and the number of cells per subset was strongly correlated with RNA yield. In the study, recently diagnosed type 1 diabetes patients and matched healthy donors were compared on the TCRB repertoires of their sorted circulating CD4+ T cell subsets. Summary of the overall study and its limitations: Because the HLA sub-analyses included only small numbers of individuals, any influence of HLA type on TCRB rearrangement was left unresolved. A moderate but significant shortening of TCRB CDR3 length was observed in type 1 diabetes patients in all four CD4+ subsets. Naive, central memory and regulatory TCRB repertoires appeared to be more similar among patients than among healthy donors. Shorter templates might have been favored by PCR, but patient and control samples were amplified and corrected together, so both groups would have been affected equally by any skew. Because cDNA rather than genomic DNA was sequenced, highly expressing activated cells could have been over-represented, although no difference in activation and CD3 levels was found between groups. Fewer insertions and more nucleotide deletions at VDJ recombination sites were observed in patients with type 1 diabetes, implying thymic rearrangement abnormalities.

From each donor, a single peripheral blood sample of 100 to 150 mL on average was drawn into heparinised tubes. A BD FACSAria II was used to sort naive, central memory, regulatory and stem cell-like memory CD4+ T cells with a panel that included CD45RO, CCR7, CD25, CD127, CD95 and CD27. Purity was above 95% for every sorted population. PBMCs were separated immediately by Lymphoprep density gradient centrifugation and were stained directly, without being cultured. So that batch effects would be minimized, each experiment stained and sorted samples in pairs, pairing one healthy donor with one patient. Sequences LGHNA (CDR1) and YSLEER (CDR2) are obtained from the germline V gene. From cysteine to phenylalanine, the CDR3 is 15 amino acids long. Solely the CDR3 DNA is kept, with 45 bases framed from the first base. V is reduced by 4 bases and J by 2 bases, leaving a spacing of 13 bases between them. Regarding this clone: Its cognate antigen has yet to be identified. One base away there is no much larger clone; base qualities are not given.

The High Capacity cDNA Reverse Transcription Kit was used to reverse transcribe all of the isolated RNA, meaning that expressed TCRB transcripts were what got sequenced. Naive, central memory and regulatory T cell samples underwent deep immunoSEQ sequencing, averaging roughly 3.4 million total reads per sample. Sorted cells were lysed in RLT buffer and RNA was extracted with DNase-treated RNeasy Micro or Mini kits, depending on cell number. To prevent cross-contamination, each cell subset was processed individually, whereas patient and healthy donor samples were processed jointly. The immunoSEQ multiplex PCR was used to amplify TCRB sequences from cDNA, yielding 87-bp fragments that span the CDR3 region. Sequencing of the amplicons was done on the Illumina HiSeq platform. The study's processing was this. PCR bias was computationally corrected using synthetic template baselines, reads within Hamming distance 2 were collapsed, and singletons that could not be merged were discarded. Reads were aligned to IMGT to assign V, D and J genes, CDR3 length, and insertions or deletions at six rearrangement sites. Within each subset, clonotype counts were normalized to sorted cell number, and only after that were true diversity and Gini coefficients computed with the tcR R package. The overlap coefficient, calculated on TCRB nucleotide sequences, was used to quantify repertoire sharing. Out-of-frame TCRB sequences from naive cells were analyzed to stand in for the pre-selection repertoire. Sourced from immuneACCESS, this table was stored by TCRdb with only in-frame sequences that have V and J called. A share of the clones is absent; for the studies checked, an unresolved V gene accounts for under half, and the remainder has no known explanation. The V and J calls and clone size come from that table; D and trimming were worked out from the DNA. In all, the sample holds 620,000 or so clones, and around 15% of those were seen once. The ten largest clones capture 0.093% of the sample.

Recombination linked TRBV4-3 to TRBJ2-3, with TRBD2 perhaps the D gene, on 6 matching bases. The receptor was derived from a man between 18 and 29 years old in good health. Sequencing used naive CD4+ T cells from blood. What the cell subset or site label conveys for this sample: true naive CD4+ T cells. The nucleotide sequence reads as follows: TGCGCCAGCAGCCCGGGACTTTTCTCCACAGATACGCAGTATTTT. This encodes CASSPGLFSTDTQYF.